This is a list of T cell receptor beta chains from one sample in a study of blood T cell repertoires in COVID-19. Using immunoSEQ multiplex PCR, the repertoire was profiled, and TCRdb retains in-frame clones only, with some absent. This table has over 75,000 clones, 65% to 85% appearing once. Sequencing was done on a sample of peripheral blood. These TCRs come from a woman of 80 years or more with active or convalescent COVID-19. The CDR3 runs from the conserved cysteine through the conserved F or W. A D gene is named only where the DNA matches it firmly. Size tells how often a clone was seen (once, few, many) or the class of an expanded clone, and some rows leave it out.

J: TRBJ1-2; D: TRBD1; size: .; V: TRBV6-4; DNA: TGTGCCAGCAGTGACGGGGCGACAGGGGGTTCTGGCTACACCTTC; CDR3: CASSDGATGGSGYTF
J: TRBJ1-1; D: TRBD1; size: few; V: TRBV10-3; DNA: TGTGCCATCATGAGACAGGGGGCTATGGGCGCTGAAGCTTTCTTT; CDR3: CAIMRQGAMGAEAFF
J: TRBJ2-7; D: .; size: once; V: TRBV5-8; DNA: TGTGCCAGCAGCGCCCAGCTTTCGGGAACGGCTTCCTACGAGCAGTACTTC; CDR3: CASSAQLSGTASYEQYF
J: TRBJ1-1; D: .; size: .; V: TRBV5-1; DNA: TGCGCCAGCAGCTTGGTTGGGGGGGCGAACACTGAAGCTTTCTTT; CDR3: CASSLVGGANTEAFF
J: TRBJ2-5; D: .; size: .; V: TRBV29-1; DNA: TGCAGCGTTGAATCGCGGCCGCAGACCCAGTACTTC; CDR3: CSVESRPQTQYF
J: TRBJ2-1; D: TRBD2; size: .; V: TRBV19; DNA: TGTGCCAGTAGTATAAGAGGCGCGCTAGCGGGAGAGGATGAGCAGTTCTTC; CDR3: CASSIRGALAGEDEQFF
J: TRBJ2-3; D: TRBD2; size: few; V: TRBV7-9; DNA: TGTGCCAGCAGCCCGGGACTACCTGCTAGCACAGATACGCAGTATTTT; CDR3: CASSPGLPASTDTQYF
J: TRBJ1-3; D: .; size: .; V: TRBV7-3; DNA: TGTGCCAGCAGCTTCCAGGCGGGCTCTGGAAACACCATATATTTT; CDR3: CASSFQAGSGNTIYF
J: TRBJ1-6; D: .; size: .; V: TRBV19; DNA: TGTGCCAGTAGTATAGATAGGAGTTCACCCCTCCACTTT; CDR3: CASSIDRSSPLHF
J: TRBJ1-5; D: .; size: .; V: TRBV7-2; DNA: TGTGCCAGCAGCCCCCTCTGGGGAGGTGGGGATCAGCCCCAGCATTTT; CDR3: CASSPLWGGGDQPQHF
J: TRBJ1-5; D: .; size: .; V: TRBV4-1; DNA: TGCGCCAGCAGCCAAGAGACCAGACAGGCCAAAGGGGACAATCAGCCCCAGCATTTT; CDR3: CASSQETRQAKGDNQPQHF
J: TRBJ2-7; D: .; size: .; V: TRBV6-5; DNA: TGTGCCAGCAGTTACGGGAGGCTTTCGACCTACGAGCAGTACTTC; CDR3: CASSYGRLSTYEQYF
J: TRBJ1-1; D: .; size: few; V: TRBV18; DNA: TGTGCCAGCTCACCGCTGGTAGAGACTGAAGCTTTCTTT; CDR3: CASSPLVETEAFF
J: TRBJ2-7; D: .; size: .; V: TRBV11-2; DNA: TGTGCCAGCAGCTTACAGGACGGGAACTACGAGCAGTACTTC; CDR3: CASSLQDGNYEQYF
J: TRBJ2-2; D: .; size: .; V: TRBV5-4; DNA: TGTGCCAGCAGCTTACGGGGGAACACCGGGGAGCTGTTTTTT; CDR3: CASSLRGNTGELFF
J: TRBJ2-5; D: TRBD1; size: .; V: TRBV14; DNA: TGTGCCAGCAGCCAAGACAAGAGTGGGGTTCTTGGGACAGGGGGCCGAGAGACCCAGTACTTC; CDR3: CASSQDKSGVLGTGGRETQYF
J: TRBJ2-1; D: TRBD2; size: .; V: TRBV7-3; DNA: TGTGCCAGCAGCTCTTTAGCGGGACCTTCCTACAATGAGCAGTTCTTC; CDR3: CASSSLAGPSYNEQFF
J: TRBJ2-6; D: .; size: .; V: TRBV5-6; DNA: TGTGCCAGCAGCTTGATGGGCCGCTCTGGGGCCAACGTCCTGACTTTC; CDR3: CASSLMGRSGANVLTF
J: TRBJ1-2; D: TRBD1; size: .; V: TRBV5-4; DNA: TGTGCCAGCAGCTTCAGGGACAGGGTTGGCTACACCTTC; CDR3: CASSFRDRVGYTF
J: TRBJ2-1; D: .; size: few; V: TRBV5-1; DNA: TGCGCCAGCAGCTTAGGACTCGGGTACTCCAATGAGCAGTTCTTC; CDR3: CASSLGLGYSNEQFF
J: TRBJ1-2; D: .; size: once; V: TRBV28; DNA: TGTGCCGGAAGGACAGACTATGGCTACACCTTC; CDR3: CAGRTDYGYTF
J: TRBJ1-2; D: TRBD1; size: few; V: TRBV7-9; DNA: TGTGCCAGCAGCTTAGCGCGACAGGGGGCGGGAGGCTACACCTTC; CDR3: CASSLARQGAGGYTF
J: TRBJ2-7; D: .; size: once; V: TRBV11-3; DNA: TGTGCCAGCAGCTTAGATAGGACAGTCTCCTACGAGCAGTACTTC; CDR3: CASSLDRTVSYEQYF
J: TRBJ1-1; D: .; size: .; V: TRBV18; DNA: TGTGCCAGCTCACCGGGCAGGGTACGCACTGAAGCTTTCTTT; CDR3: CASSPGRVRTEAFF
J: TRBJ2-2; D: TRBD1; size: .; V: TRBV28; DNA: TGTGCCAGCAGCACAACCACAGGGGGCATCCCTGGGGAGCTGTTTTTT; CDR3: CASSTTTGGIPGELFF
J: TRBJ1-1; D: TRBD1; size: .; V: TRBV5-6; DNA: TGTGCCAGCAGCTTCACCGGGACAGTGAACACTGAAGCTTTCTTT; CDR3: CASSFTGTVNTEAFF
J: TRBJ2-7; D: TRBD1; size: .; V: TRBV19; DNA: TGTGCCAGTAGTACTACGGGACAGGGGTACGAGCAGTACTTC; CDR3: CASSTTGQGYEQYF
J: TRBJ2-7; D: .; size: few; V: TRBV4-2; DNA: TGTGCCAGCAGCCAAGGGGAGGCTAGAAAAAGCTCCTACGAGCAGTACTTC; CDR3: CASSQGEARKSSYEQYF
J: TRBJ1-4; D: TRBD1; size: .; V: TRBV13; DNA: TGTGCCAGCAGCCCGAGACAGGGGGGAAAACTGTTTTTT; CDR3: CASSPRQGGKLFF
J: TRBJ1-1; D: TRBD1; size: .; V: TRBV29-1; DNA: TGCAGCGGGGGACAGGGTGAAACTGAAGCTTTCTTT; CDR3: CSGGQGETEAFF
J: TRBJ2-6; D: .; size: .; V: TRBV25-1; DNA: TGTGCCAGCAGCAACATGGGGGCCAACGTCCTGACTTTC; CDR3: CASSNMGANVLTF
J: TRBJ2-1; D: TRBD2; size: .; V: TRBV28; DNA: TGTGCCAGCAGCCGCGGGGGTTCCACGTACAATGAGCAGTTCTTC; CDR3: CASSRGGSTYNEQFF
J: TRBJ1-2; D: .; size: .; V: TRBV18; DNA: TGTGCCAGCTCACTCTCAGGGGCCTATGGCTACACCTTC; CDR3: CASSLSGAYGYTF
J: TRBJ2-3; D: TRBD1; size: .; V: TRBV3-1/TRBV3-2; DNA: TGTGCCAGCAGACGGGGACAGGGGATAGGAGATACGCAGTATTTT; CDR3: CASRRGQGIGDTQYF
J: TRBJ2-7; D: .; size: .; V: TRBV30; DNA: TGTGCCTGGAGTGTAACGGGCTACGAGCAGTACTTC; CDR3: CAWSVTGYEQYF
J: TRBJ1-2; D: TRBD1; size: once; V: TRBV6-5; DNA: TGTGCCAGCACCCAAACAGGGGTCTATGGCTACACCTTC; CDR3: CASTQTGVYGYTF
J: TRBJ1-1; D: .; size: once; V: TRBV4-2; DNA: TGTGCCAGCAGCCAAGATCGGGTCGAAGCTTTCTTT; CDR3: CASSQDRVEAFF
J: TRBJ2-2; D: .; size: .; V: TRBV9; DNA: TGTGCCAGCAGCGCTTCTCCTAAGGGGATGAACACCGGGGAGCTGTTTTTT; CDR3: CASSASPKGMNTGELFF
J: TRBJ2-7; D: .; size: .; V: TRBV28; DNA: TGTGCCACCCAGGGGTTTTACGAGCAGTACTTC; CDR3: CATQGFYEQYF
J: TRBJ2-7; D: .; size: .; V: TRBV10-3; DNA: TGTGCCATCAGTGAGTCAGGCAGGGTCGAGCAGTACTTC; CDR3: CAISESGRVEQYF
J: TRBJ1-1; D: .; size: .; V: TRBV27; DNA: TGTGCCAGCAAGGAGGGGGGGACTGAAGCTTTCTTT; CDR3: CASKEGGTEAFF
J: TRBJ1-6; D: .; size: .; V: TRBV6-1; DNA: TGTGCCAGCAGTGATTTTAGGAGCTCCTATAATTCACCCCTCCACTTT; CDR3: CASSDFRSSYNSPLHF
J: TRBJ1-2; D: .; size: .; V: TRBV28; DNA: TGTGCCAGCAGTCTTAGACAGGGCTACACCTTC; CDR3: CASSLRQGYTF
J: TRBJ2-1; D: TRBD2; size: .; V: TRBV15; DNA: TGTGCCACCAGCTATTCAGCGGGGGGACATAATGAGCAGTTCTTC; CDR3: CATSYSAGGHNEQFF
J: TRBJ2-7; D: TRBD1; size: few; V: TRBV14; DNA: TGTGCCAGCAGCCAATGGGACAGATCCTACGAGCAGTACTTC; CDR3: CASSQWDRSYEQYF
J: TRBJ1-1; D: .; size: few; V: TRBV6-6; DNA: TGTGCCAGCAGTCCCCCCCCAGGGCAGCTTATACGAAACACTGAAGCTTTCTTT; CDR3: CASSPPPGQLIRNTEAFF
J: TRBJ1-2; D: TRBD1; size: .; V: TRBV28; DNA: TGTGCCAGCAGTTCACTTCGACAGGGATCGGGTGGCTACACCTTC; CDR3: CASSSLRQGSGGYTF
J: TRBJ1-3; D: .; size: once; V: TRBV19; DNA: TGTGCCAGTAGTATAGCTTCCGGGTCTGGAAACACCATATATTTT; CDR3: CASSIASGSGNTIYF
J: TRBJ2-1; D: TRBD1; size: .; V: TRBV24-1; DNA: TGTGCCACCAGTGGCTTACCGGGACAGGGCACGAATGAGCAGTTCTTC; CDR3: CATSGLPGQGTNEQFF
J: TRBJ2-7; D: TRBD1; size: .; V: TRBV29-1; DNA: TGCAGCGTTGGGGGACAGCCCTACGAGCAGTACTTC; CDR3: CSVGGQPYEQYF